This is a list of T cell receptor beta chains from one sample in a study of control samples from healthy donors and cancer patients. TCRdb keeps only in-frame clones here, not all; method: immunoSEQ multiplex PCR. The sample has more than 150,000 clones; over 85% are singletons. Sequenced material: blood. The source is a man aged 45-65 years in good health. Each CDR3 is given with its conserved first and last residue. D genes are given only for firm matches. Clone size, where shown, is once, few, many, or a class for clones that have expanded.

d_call: -
j_call: TRBJ1-3
clone_size: -
v_call: TRBV19
cdr3_nt: TGTGCCAGTACGTTTGCCGGAAACTCTGGAAACACCATATATTTT
cdr3_aa: CASTFAGNSGNTIYF

d_call: TRBD1
j_call: TRBJ2-5
clone_size: -
v_call: TRBV23-1
cdr3_nt: TGCGCCAGCTGTCCGGGACAGGGGCTGGAGACCCAGTACTTC
cdr3_aa: CASCPGQGLETQYF

d_call: -
j_call: TRBJ2-1
clone_size: -
v_call: TRBV6-6
cdr3_nt: TGTGCCAGCAGTTACGAGGTTTCCTACAATGAGCAGTTCTTC
cdr3_aa: CASSYEVSYNEQFF

d_call: TRBD2
j_call: TRBJ2-2
clone_size: -
v_call: TRBV18
cdr3_nt: TGTGCCAGCTCACCGATAGCGGGAGCTGAGGAGCTGTTTTTT
cdr3_aa: CASSPIAGAEELFF

d_call: -
j_call: TRBJ1-1
clone_size: -
v_call: TRBV2
cdr3_nt: TGTGCCAGCGGGGGCACTGAAGCTTTCTTT
cdr3_aa: CASGGTEAFF

d_call: TRBD2
j_call: TRBJ2-7
clone_size: -
v_call: TRBV14
cdr3_nt: TGTGCCAGCAGCGCGGGGACTAGCGGGAGTAGATACGAGCAGTACTTC
cdr3_aa: CASSAGTSGSRYEQYF

d_call: -
j_call: TRBJ2-1
clone_size: -
v_call: TRBV3-1/TRBV3-2
cdr3_nt: TGTGCCAGCAGCCAATCTAGATACAATGAGCAGTTCTTC
cdr3_aa: CASSQSRYNEQFF

d_call: -
j_call: TRBJ1-2
clone_size: -
v_call: TRBV5-5
cdr3_nt: TGTGCCAGCAGGTCGATGGTACAGGACCATTTTTATGGCTACACCTTC
cdr3_aa: CASRSMVQDHFYGYTF

d_call: -
j_call: TRBJ2-7
clone_size: once
v_call: TRBV11-1
cdr3_nt: TGTGCCAGCAGCTTAGGGACCCGGACGGGAGAGCAGTACTTC
cdr3_aa: CASSLGTRTGEQYF

d_call: -
j_call: TRBJ1-3
clone_size: -
v_call: TRBV6-5
cdr3_nt: TGTGCCAGCAGTTACGGAGTTGGAAACACCATATATTTT
cdr3_aa: CASSYGVGNTIYF

d_call: -
j_call: TRBJ1-4
clone_size: -
v_call: TRBV21-1
cdr3_nt: TGTGCCAGCCCAGTACGGGGGTCTTCCACCTCCACAACTAATGAAAAACTGTTTTTT
cdr3_aa: CASPVRGSSTSTTNEKLFF

d_call: -
j_call: TRBJ2-7
clone_size: -
v_call: TRBV3-1/TRBV3-2
cdr3_nt: TGTGCCAGCAGCCTCGGACTGAACGCCTACGAGCAGTACTTC
cdr3_aa: CASSLGLNAYEQYF

d_call: TRBD2
j_call: TRBJ2-3
clone_size: -
v_call: TRBV6-5
cdr3_nt: TGTGCCAGCAGATATAGCGGGGTCACAGATACGCAGTATTTT
cdr3_aa: CASRYSGVTDTQYF

d_call: -
j_call: TRBJ2-6
clone_size: -
v_call: TRBV19
cdr3_nt: TGTGCCAGTACCTATGACGTACAAATCTCCTCTGGGGCCAACGTCCTGACTTTC
cdr3_aa: CASTYDVQISSGANVLTF

d_call: TRBD1
j_call: TRBJ2-7
clone_size: -
v_call: TRBV27
cdr3_nt: TGTGCCAGCAGTTTTAGGGGGCCTGGGGAGCAGTACTTC
cdr3_aa: CASSFRGPGEQYF

d_call: TRBD1
j_call: TRBJ2-5
clone_size: -
v_call: TRBV7-9
cdr3_nt: TGTGCCAGCAGCTCACCCGACAGGGCCGGGGAGACCCAGTACTTC
cdr3_aa: CASSSPDRAGETQYF

d_call: -
j_call: TRBJ2-1
clone_size: -
v_call: TRBV3-1/TRBV3-2
cdr3_nt: TGTGCCAGCAGCCCAGGACAGTACAATGAGCAGTTCTTC
cdr3_aa: CASSPGQYNEQFF

d_call: TRBD2
j_call: TRBJ2-1
clone_size: once
v_call: TRBV10-1
cdr3_nt: TGCGCCAGCAGCAAGGGACTAGCTGGTGAGCAGTTCTTC
cdr3_aa: CASSKGLAGEQFF

d_call: TRBD1
j_call: TRBJ1-6
clone_size: -
v_call: TRBV5-1
cdr3_nt: TGCGCCAGCAGCTTGGCCCCGACAGGGAGTAATTCACCCCTCCACTTT
cdr3_aa: CASSLAPTGSNSPLHF

d_call: -
j_call: TRBJ1-1
clone_size: -
v_call: TRBV10-1
cdr3_nt: TGCGCCAGCAGTGAGTCTAGCCGGACTGAAGCTTTCTTT
cdr3_aa: CASSESSRTEAFF

d_call: -
j_call: TRBJ1-2
clone_size: -
v_call: TRBV15
cdr3_nt: TGTGCCACCAGCAGAGAAAAGGCTAACTATGGCTACACCTTC
cdr3_aa: CATSREKANYGYTF

d_call: TRBD1
j_call: TRBJ1-5
clone_size: once
v_call: TRBV2
cdr3_nt: TGTGCCAGCACCGGGGACAGGGCACTTCAGCCCCAGCATTTT
cdr3_aa: CASTGDRALQPQHF

d_call: -
j_call: TRBJ1-5
clone_size: few
v_call: TRBV27
cdr3_nt: TGTGCCAGCAGTTCCGCCGGGACTTACAATCAGCCCCAGCATTTT
cdr3_aa: CASSSAGTYNQPQHF

d_call: TRBD1
j_call: TRBJ1-4
clone_size: -
v_call: TRBV5-1
cdr3_nt: TGCGCCAGCAGCTCTTCTGGGACAGGGATTGAAAAACTGTTTTTT
cdr3_aa: CASSSSGTGIEKLFF

d_call: TRBD1
j_call: TRBJ2-3
clone_size: -
v_call: TRBV18
cdr3_nt: TGTGCCAGCTCAGGGACAGGCACAGATACGCAGTATTTT
cdr3_aa: CASSGTGTDTQYF

d_call: TRBD1
j_call: TRBJ1-4
clone_size: few
v_call: TRBV4-2
cdr3_nt: TGTGCCAGCAGCCAAGGAAATCAGGGGGTCTTTGAAAAACTGTTTTTT
cdr3_aa: CASSQGNQGVFEKLFF

d_call: TRBD2
j_call: TRBJ2-5
clone_size: once
v_call: TRBV11-2
cdr3_nt: TGTGCCAGCAGCTTAGGAGGACTAGCGGAAGAGACCCAGTACTTC
cdr3_aa: CASSLGGLAEETQYF

d_call: -
j_call: TRBJ2-5
clone_size: -
v_call: TRBV19
cdr3_nt: TGTGCCAGTAGTAAATCGGCTAGCCTGCAAGAGACCCAGTACTTC
cdr3_aa: CASSKSASLQETQYF

d_call: TRBD1
j_call: TRBJ1-1
clone_size: -
v_call: TRBV25-1
cdr3_nt: TGTGCCAGCAGTGAATACACGGCAGGGGGTCGGACTGAAGCTTTCTTT
cdr3_aa: CASSEYTAGGRTEAFF

d_call: -
j_call: TRBJ2-7
clone_size: -
v_call: TRBV21-1
cdr3_nt: TGTGCCAGCAGCAGGGACAGCGAGCAGTACTTC
cdr3_aa: CASSRDSEQYF

d_call: -
j_call: TRBJ2-1
clone_size: -
v_call: TRBV18
cdr3_nt: TGTGCCAGCTCACCAAGGCCTTCCTCCTACAATGAGCAGTTCTTC
cdr3_aa: CASSPRPSSYNEQFF

d_call: -
j_call: TRBJ1-2
clone_size: -
v_call: TRBV23-1
cdr3_nt: TGCGCCAGCAGTCACCCAGGACAGTATTTCTATGGCTACACCTTC
cdr3_aa: CASSHPGQYFYGYTF

d_call: -
j_call: TRBJ2-1
clone_size: -
v_call: TRBV19
cdr3_nt: TGTGCCAGTAGTATAGCTTGGGGGGTAGCCCATGAGCAGTTCTTC
cdr3_aa: CASSIAWGVAHEQFF

d_call: -
j_call: TRBJ1-2
clone_size: -
v_call: TRBV25-1
cdr3_nt: TGTGCCAGCAGTGAATACCCAGCCAATGGCTATGGCTACACCTTC
cdr3_aa: CASSEYPANGYGYTF

d_call: -
j_call: TRBJ2-7
clone_size: once
v_call: TRBV27
cdr3_nt: TGTGCCAGCAGTACGTACAGAGAATACGAGCAGTACTTC
cdr3_aa: CASSTYREYEQYF